This T cell receptor beta chain was sequenced during a study of blood T cell repertoires in COVID-19. Study overall: From the United States, Italy and Spain came samples of acute and convalescent COVID-19. Sources were T cells, B-cell-depleted T cells, or PBMCs; the material itself was cDNA or gDNA.

The CDR3 length is 12 residues. Trimming removed 8 bases at V and 7 bases at J, with 12 bases between. The germline V gene has CDR1 SNHLY and CDR2 FYNNEI. As handled by the study authors: Quantification of nucleated cells was approximated via reference gene primer amplification. Generated by immunoSEQ multiplex PCR, the TCRdb table keeps only in-frame clones and is missing some. V, J and clone size are those of that table, while D and trimming were read from the DNA. The repertoire includes some 300,000 clones, roughly 87% of them detected once, and roughly 2.1% sits in the top ten. The sequencing sample was made of peripheral blood. The rearrangement links TRBV2 to TRBJ2-1, with D tentatively TRBD1 (6 bases). The sequence was obtained from a man younger than 35 with active or convalescent COVID-19. The CDR3 sequence is CASADRGNEQFF. For the CDR3, the DNA is TGTGCCAGCGCCGATAGGGGGAATGAGCAGTTCTTC.